The T cell receptor beta chain described here comes from a study of tumor-infiltrating lymphocytes in primary liver carcinoma. Overall study: The study obtained roughly 3.5 to 7.5 million productive TCRbeta reads per sample, similar across tissue types. The study's findings and limits: Compared with blood, tumor repertoires held significantly more in their top 250 clones. It was tumor-adjacent and tumor-blood pairs that overlapped less than tumor region pairs did.

It was from roughly 20-30 mg of unsorted bulk tissue that RNA and DNA were co-extracted. Every tumor specimen contained over 85% viable tumor cells. This clonotype appeared a single time. The antigen remains unidentified. At one end, the junction sequence differs from germline, possibly due to a read error. From germline, CDR1 is SGHAT and CDR2 FQNNGV. The CDR3 is 17 amino acids. TCR beta cDNA was prepared out of around 460 ng total RNA by means of a constant-region primer. Investigators got TCR beta libraries out of three nested multiplex PCR rounds, done with slightly modified ARM-PCR. Use of TRBV1-TRBV30 forward primers with a C-beta reverse primer characterized the first two PCR rounds, which lasted around 10 cycles each. Using its own MiXCR run on the multiplex PCR reads, TCRdb lists one record per CDR3 protein. Of 110,000 or so distinct CDR3 sequences listed, roughly four fifths are singletons.

This clonotype was sampled from a man between 40 and 49 years old with primary liver carcinoma and hepatitis B virus infection. Sequenced sample: liver tumor tissue from sampling region 3. Regarding subset: tumor region T3, left-lateral pole. The J gene is TRBJ2-1, the V gene TRBV11-2, with 7 bases matching TRBD2. The CDR3 DNA reads as TGTGCCAGCATCTTAGATAGGGGCGGGAGATTCTACAGTGAGCAGTTCTTC. This encodes CASILDRGGRFYSEQFF.